A single sample is the source of the 2 T cell receptor beta chains below, sequenced in a study of CD8 T cells in ankylosing spondylitis (TCRdb year 2017). Libraries were built with 5' RACE. Sequenced using an Illumina HiSeq 2500. TCRdb ran its own pipeline on the public reads, namely fastp trimming at Q25 and MiXCR clone calling, and kept in-frame beta chains. Rows with a matching CDR3 protein are joined into one entry that keeps the most common DNA and genes. The sample has hundreds of thousands of distinct CDR3 sequences on record, about 11% of them singletons. Of the sample, 0.45% to 0.6% falls within the top ten clones. Antigen specificity for these receptors is unknown. Study-level results and caveats: A TCR beta motif of several highly homologous amino acid variants appeared characteristic of blood from ankylosing spondylitis patients.

The sample taken for sequencing was blood, either unsorted or a sorted T cell fraction (not recorded which). The source of these receptors is a male donor with ankylosing spondylitis.

This chain connects TRBV20-1 to TRBJ2-1, with 13 bases lining up with TRBD2. After removal of 0 bases from V and 2 bases from J, the junction contained 7 bases not matched to a gene. Germline CDR1 reads DFQATT; CDR2 reads SNEGSKA (reference sequence). This CDR3 is 18 amino acids long. CDR3 DNA sequence: TGCAGTGCTAGAGATGAGACTAGCGGGGGGCCAGCCTACAATGAGCAGTTCTTC. Translating gives CSARDETSGGPAYNEQFF.

The chain uses TRBV3-1 and TRBJ1-5; perhaps TRBD1 as D (5 bases). V lost 4 bases to trimming and J lost 1 base, with 11 bases between them. CDR3 length: 15 residues. Germline CDR1 and CDR2: LGHDT and YNNKEL (reference sequence). CDR3 DNA sequence: TGTGCCAGCAGCCGGGGGTGGAAGAGCAATCAGCCCCAGCATTTT. It specifies CASSRGWKSNQPQHF.